This T cell receptor (beta chain) appears in the sequencing data of a study of cytomegalovirus exposure and HLA in healthy donors. CDR1 SGDLS and CDR2 YYNGEE come from the germline V gene. V lost 3 bases to trimming and J lost 9 bases; unmatched junction nucleotides: 11. CDR3 length equals 16 residues. Study-level points and caveats: An apparent linkage of common viral pathogens to several of the most significant clusters emerged in a later analysis. The authors judged a highly shared variant cluster likely a sequencing artifact. Rare TCR sequences dominated, though some public TCRs recurred in many donors. In a later analysis, a missense DCLRE1C variant was linked to TCR beta V- and J-gene trimming.

Amplification used 60 Vbeta primers and 13 Jbeta primers. Clones were read by immunoSEQ multiplex PCR, and TCRdb kept only the in-frame ones, dropping some. The sample records 200,000 or so clones, roughly 84% being singletons. Remarks on this clone: Its target is not known.

This rearrangement joins TRBV9 to TRBJ1-6, with TRBD1 matching over 8 bases. This TCR was recovered from a boy between 2 and 10 years old in good health and CMV-seronegative. Sequencing input: PBMCs. Written as DNA, the CDR3 is TGTGCCAGCAGCGACCGGGACAGGACCTTCGTTTCACCCCTCCACTTT. Its protein is CASSDRDRTFVSPLHF.